This T cell receptor (beta chain) was captured by sequencing in a study of blood T cell repertoires in COVID-19. Study as a whole: Material from acute and convalescent COVID-19 was sourced from the United States, Italy and Spain. The analysed material was cDNA or gDNA that came from T cells, B-cell-depleted T cells, or PBMCs.

Concerning this clone: Other DNA sequences in this specimen translate into the identical CDR3.

Original methodology: For nucleated cells, counts were estimated from reference gene primer amplification. TCRdb keeps only in-frame clones here, not all; method: immunoSEQ multiplex PCR. D and trimming come from the DNA, and the V and J calls and clone size come from that table. Altogether about 110,000 clones are present, approximately 85% being singletons, with the ten largest covering more than 15%. V lost 8 bases and J 2 bases, leaving 13 bases between the germline ends. CDR3 length: 14 amino acids. In germline, CDR1 is MNHEY, CDR2 SVGAGI. Sequencing used peripheral blood. The clonotype was recovered from a woman aged 55 to 70 with acute or convalescent COVID-19. The chain uses TRBV6-5 and TRBJ1-5; D unresolved. CDR3: CASGLGRGNQPQHF. The CDR3, as DNA: TGTGCCAGCGGTTTAGGCCGGGGCAATCAGCCCCAGCATTTT.